Reported below is one T cell receptor (beta chain). Original analysis: The assay estimated nucleated cells by amplifying reference gene primers. The table came from immunoSEQ multiplex PCR; TCRdb's copy has only in-frame clones and leaves some out. The V and J calls and clone size come from that table; D and trimming were worked out from the DNA. Here the sample spans approximately 74,000 clones, approximately 85% being singletons. This CDR3 region has 14 residues. The germline V gene encodes CDR1 SQVTM and CDR2 ANQGSEA. Trimming stripped 3 bases from V and 0 bases from J, with 8 bases between. This sample is part of a study of blood T cell repertoires in COVID-19. The wider study: The origin of the acute and convalescent COVID-19 samples was the United States, Italy and Spain. T cells, B-cell-depleted T cells, or PBMCs provided the cDNA or gDNA that served as material.

Source material: peripheral blood. This sequence joins TRBV29-1 and TRBJ2-2; D is perhaps TRBD1 (5 bases). The origin of this receptor is a man aged 70 or older with acute or convalescent COVID-19. The CDR3 loop reads CSVDKGTNTGELFF. The DNA for the CDR3 is TGCAGCGTTGATAAGGGGACGAACACCGGGGAGCTGTTTTTT.